This section outlines one T cell receptor beta chain sequence together with its context. Its antigen is undetermined. V lost 2 bases to trimming and J lost 3 bases, with 7 bases between them. CDR1 and CDR2 from the germline V gene are SGHTA and FQGNSA. This CDR3 comprises 13 residues. Profiling relied on immunoSEQ multiplex PCR, and the TCRdb table lists in-frame clones only, not all of them. The table lists 50,000 to 75,000 clones, 85% to 90% of them singletons. The source of the sample is a study of OX40 agonist ivuxolimab in advanced cancers. Study-level information: Dose-escalation subjects each had hepatocellular carcinoma, melanoma, renal cell or head and neck cancer. Study-level findings and limits: Blood T cells, both CD4+ and CD8+, expanded clonally by week 6 at 0.1 to 3.0 mg/kg. Partial responders treated at 0.1-3.0 mg/kg exhibited clonal expansion among the lowest measured. Certain nonresponders likewise exhibited a low normalized T-cell clonal expansion.

Sample: CD4+ or CD8+ T cells sorted from blood, taken in a trial of the OX40 agonist ivuxolimab. The chain links TRBV7-2 to TRBJ1-2; TRBD1 might be the D (6 bases). The sequence was collected from an adult with an advanced solid tumor such as melanoma, head and neck, liver or kidney cancer. The CDR3: CASSLYRDYGYTF. CDR3 DNA sequence: TGTGCCAGCAGCTTATACAGGGACTATGGCTACACCTTC.